The 31 T cell receptor beta chains given below trace back to one sample, sequenced in a study of cytomegalovirus exposure and HLA in healthy donors. The PCR contained 60 Vbeta and 13 Jbeta primers. Profiled with immunoSEQ multiplex PCR; TCRdb holds only in-frame clones, not every one. The table lists fewer than 150,000 clones, roughly 68% of them singletons. Sequenced input: PBMCs. The receptors were sampled from a woman in her fifties or sixties in good health and CMV-seropositive.

The chain couples TRBV30 to TRBJ2-1, with a weak D call TRBD2 (5 bases). The CDR3 has 13 residues. V was pared by 1 base and J by 9 bases, with 13 bases between. Looked up from germline, CDR1 is GTSNPN and CDR2 is SVGIG (reference sequence). The CDR3 loop is CAWSAHEGREQFF. The CDR3 DNA is TGTGCCTGGAGTGCGCATGAGGGTCGTGAGCAGTTCTTC.

This chain uses TRBV6-5 with TRBJ2-6, with unresolved D. Between the trimmed V and J ends, which lost 5 bases and 2 bases, there was a span of 10 bases. The CDR3 has 15 amino acids. In germline, CDR1 is MNHEY, CDR2 SVGAGI. This CDR3 is CASSPAGTGANVLTF. The DNA of the CDR3 is TGTGCCAGCAGTCCCGCAGGAACTGGGGCCAACGTCCTGACTTTC.

This clone was recorded a few times. This likely came from a read error, as a far larger clone is one base away. CDR3 loop: CASCQRTGREQYF. In DNA, the CDR3 is TGCGCCAGCTGCCAACGAACAGGTCGCGAGCAGTACTTC. The chain recombines TRBV4-3 with TRBJ2-7, with D possibly matching TRBD1 (5 bases). The length of the CDR3 is 13 residues. Germline loops: CDR1 LGHNA, CDR2 YSLEER.

J is TRBJ2-1 and V is TRBV7-2; 8 bases agree with TRBD1. CDR1 is SGHTA, CDR2 FQGNSA, per germline. The CDR3 sequence is 14 residues long. V lost 5 bases, J lost 7 bases, and 7 bases stayed unmatched. The CDR3 spells CASSLETGANEQFF. The CDR3 DNA sequence: TGTGCCAGCAGCCTGGAGACAGGGGCGAATGAGCAGTTCTTC.

Comment on this clone: An end of the junction differs from the germline gene, which may be a read error. The chain links TRBV7-7 to TRBJ2-7; TRBD1 aligns across 9 bases. Germline CDR1 reads SSHAT; CDR2 reads FNYEAQ (reference sequence). The CDR3 length is 16 residues. The CDR3 loop reads CASSPSGQGPGGEQYF. The CDR3 DNA follows: TGTGCTAGCAGCCCATCCGGACAGGGGCCCGGGGGGGAGCAGTACTTC.

The chain uses TRBV11-2 and TRBJ1-3; maybe TRBD1 (5 bases). Trimming left V 0 bases short and J 2 bases short, with 8 bases between. The CDR3 length is 15 residues. Germline CDR1 SGHAT, CDR2 FQNNGV. CDR3 in DNA: TGTGCCAGCAGCTTAGATGCAGGGACTGGAAACACCATATATTTT. Its protein is CASSLDAGTGNTIYF. The full variable domain, in which reference TRBV11-2 and TRBJ1-3 provide the parts outside the CDR3, is EAGVAQSPRYKIIEKRQSVAFWCNPISGHATLYWYQQILGQGPKLLIQFQNNGVVDDSQLPKDRFSAERLKGVDSTLKIQPAKLEDSAVYLCASSLDAGTGNTIYFGEGSWLTVV.

CDR3 loop: CATSRGGAGDTQYF. CDR3 in DNA: TGTGCCACCAGTCGAGGGGGGGCAGGGGATACGCAGTATTTT. The J gene is TRBJ2-3, the V gene TRBV7-2; a weak D match, TRBD2 (7 bases). V shed 10 bases and J shed 6 bases, with 20 bases lying between them. This CDR3 has 14 residues. Germline V CDR1 and CDR2: SGHTA, FQGNSA.

The chain carries TRBV5-4 and TRBJ1-6; possible D gene TRBD1, 6 bases. Trimming stripped 1 base from V and 9 bases from J, with 11 bases between. Germline CDR1 is SGHNT and CDR2 is YYREEE (reference sequence). This CDR3 spans 14 amino acids. The CDR3 region has the DNA TGTGCCAGCAGCTTGTATACAGGGAGTTCACCCCTCCACTTT. It specifies CASSLYTGSSPLHF.

The chain is built from TRBV5-1 and TRBJ2-3; TRBD1 aligns across 7 bases. This CDR3 contains 14 residues. V lost 4 bases, J lost 5 bases, and 7 bases stayed unmatched. Germline loops: CDR1 SGHRS, CDR2 YFSETQ. CDR3 bases: TGCGCCAGCAGCCTGACAGGGTTAAGAGATACGCAGTATTTT. Its protein product is CASSLTGLRDTQYF.

This clone showed up just once. The chain is built from TRBV6-5 and TRBJ1-6, with 7 positions matching TRBD1. V was pared by 4 bases and J by 14 bases, with 8 bases of the junction left unmatched. The V gene's germline CDR1 is MNHEY and CDR2 SVGAGI. The CDR3 runs 13 residues. The CDR3, as DNA: TGTGCCAGCAGTTTCGTGACAGGGTGCACCCTCCACTTT. Its protein is CASSFVTGCTLHF.

The chain employs TRBV14 and TRBJ2-5, with D uncertain. V lost 5 bases to trimming and J lost 5 bases, with 9 bases between them. The germline V gene encodes CDR1 SGHDN and CDR2 FVKESK. The CDR3 is 12 amino acids. The CDR3 spells CASSNFRETQYF. For the CDR3, the DNA is TGTGCCAGCAGCAATTTCCGGGAGACCCAGTACTTC.

The chain couples TRBV29-1 to TRBJ2-1; 7 bases match TRBD1. The germline CDR1 and CDR2 sequences are SQVTM and ANQGSEA. V trimming: 3 bases; J trimming: 5 bases; junction bases outside the gene matches: 7. The CDR3 sequence is 14 residues long. CDR3 amino acids: CSVDKGAADNEQFF. The CDR3, as DNA: TGCAGCGTTGATAAGGGGGCGGCGGACAATGAGCAGTTCTTC.

This clone came up a few times. The rearrangement links TRBV12-5 to TRBJ1-2; unclear D gene. The CDR3 consists of 14 residues. Trimming pared 5 bases from V and 2 bases from J, leaving 12 bases between. CDR1 and CDR2 (germline): LGHNT, FRNRAP. CDR3 in amino acids: CASGPRGLNYGYTF. The CDR3 coding sequence is TGTGCTAGTGGTCCCCGGGGATTGAACTATGGCTACACCTTC.

This chain uses TRBV19 with TRBJ2-2, with D hard to call. The V end lost 3 bases, the J end lost 4 bases, and 9 bases lay between the germline ends. The length of the CDR3 is 14 residues. Germline CDR1 LNHDA, CDR2 SQIVND (reference sequence). The CDR3 here is CASSIGQSTGELFF. The DNA of the CDR3 is TGTGCCAGTAGTATTGGGCAGTCCACCGGGGAGCTGTTTTTT.

This clone occurred many times. One end of the junction varies from germline; a read error may be responsible. The chain links TRBV19 to TRBJ1-3; D gene unclear. CDR1 and CDR2 (germline): LNHDA, SQIVND (reference sequence). The CDR3 is 13 residues long. CDR3 sequence (DNA): TGTGCCAGTAGTGAGGGTCTGGGAAGCACCATATATTTT. The encoded protein is CASSEGLGSTIYF.

The chain couples TRBV6-1 to TRBJ2-7; TRBD1 agrees at 9 bases. This CDR3 comprises 15 residues. Trimming took 6 bases from V and 5 from J; bases not matched to a gene: 11. Per the germline V gene, CDR1 is MNHNS and CDR2 is SASEGT. In nucleotides, the CDR3 is TGTGCCAGCAGACGGGGACAGGGTGAGATCCACGAGCAGTACTTC. It is translated as CASRRGQGEIHEQYF.

The rearrangement uses TRBV7-7 and TRBJ2-2; D is unresolved. The ends were cut back, 4 bases at V and 4 bases at J, with 10 bases in the middle. The germline CDR1 and CDR2 sequences are SSHAT and FNYEAQ (reference sequence). The CDR3 runs to 14 residues. DNA of the CDR3: TGTGCCAGCAGCTCCCTAATCACCACCGGGGAGCTGTTTTTT. Amino acid sequence: CASSSLITTGELFF.

This clone was seen only a few times. V gene TRBV11-1 combines with J gene TRBJ2-1, with 9 bases fitting TRBD1. The CDR3 contains 14 residues. Germline V CDR1 and CDR2: SGHAT, FQDESV (reference sequence). J was trimmed by 6 bases and V by 8 bases; bases with no gene match: 8. CDR3 sequence: CASRRDRVTNEQFF. The CDR3 DNA reads TGTGCCAGCCGACGGGACAGGGTAACCAATGAGCAGTTCTTC.

This chain joins TRBV7-9 and TRBJ1-3; weak D call: TRBD1 (5 bases). The germline V and J ends were trimmed by 7 bases and 7 bases, with 11 bases remaining between them. This CDR3 has 12 amino acids. CDR1 is SEHNR, CDR2 FQNEAQ, per germline (reference sequence). CDR3 DNA: TGTGCCAGCACCCCTGGGGGGAACACCATATATTTT. Translating it yields CASTPGGNTIYF.

The chain links TRBV19 to TRBJ1-1, with a tentative D call TRBD1 (5 bases). Trimming left V 5 bases short and J 5 bases short, with 12 bases between. CDR3 length: 13 amino acids. CDR1 LNHDA and CDR2 SQIVND come from the germline V gene (reference sequence). This CDR3 is CASSQAQATEAFF. Written as DNA, the CDR3 is TGTGCCAGTAGTCAAGCACAGGCAACTGAAGCTTTCTTT.

The chain has TRBV6-1 and TRBJ2-3; tentative D call: TRBD2 (7 bases). Germline CDR1 MNHNS, CDR2 SASEGT. V gave up 3 bases and J gave up 0 bases, with 19 bases separating them. This CDR3 is 18 amino acids long. CDR3 loop: CASSDRDRGAPSTDTQYF. The CDR3 DNA reads TGTGCCAGCAGTGATAGGGATCGGGGGGCGCCTAGCACAGATACGCAGTATTTT.

This clone was counted a single time. The genes are TRBV5-1 and TRBJ2-7; 9 bases match TRBD1. The CDR3 contains 13 residues. Trimming at V came to 3 bases and at J to 5 bases, leaving 3 bases not matched to a gene. Germline values: CDR1 SGHRS, CDR2 YFSETQ. The CDR3 protein is CASSSYRGHEQYF. The CDR3 DNA is TGCGCCAGCAGCTCGTACAGGGGGCACGAGCAGTACTTC.

This clone was seen more than once but under ten times. The chain couples TRBV4-2 to TRBJ2-7, with 12 bases that match TRBD1. J lost 4 bases, V lost 4 bases, and 5 bases had no gene match. The CDR3 covers 15 residues. CDR1 and CDR2 (germline): LGHNA, YNFKEQ. The CDR3 loop reads CASSLGTGGLYEQYF. The CDR3 nucleotides are TGTGCCAGCAGCCTCGGGACAGGGGGCTTGTACGAGCAGTACTTC.

The sample holds a few counts of this clone. The chain carries TRBV6-5 and TRBJ2-2; 10 bases match TRBD1. CDR1 is MNHEY, CDR2 SVGAGI, per germline. Trimming at V came to 7 bases and at J to 4 bases, leaving 3 bases not matched to a gene. The CDR3 runs 14 residues. CDR3 sequence: CASNRDRGTGELFF. The CDR3 DNA follows: TGTGCCAGCAACCGGGACAGGGGCACCGGGGAGCTGTTTTTT.

The gene calls are TRBV19 and TRBJ2-3, with D tentatively TRBD2 (7 bases). V lost 3 bases, J lost 3 bases, and 13 bases lay in between. The CDR3 has 15 amino acids. Germline CDR1 reads LNHDA; CDR2 reads SQIVND (reference sequence). The CDR3 coding sequence is TGTGCCAGTAGTATCACGGGGGGCGCAACAGATACGCAGTATTTT. Translation gives CASSITGGATDTQYF.

The chain joins TRBV5-1 to TRBJ1-3; D is unclear. The CDR3 has 14 residues. V was pared by 1 base and J by 0 bases, with 5 bases between. CDR1 and CDR2 from the germline V gene are SGHRS and YFSETQ. The CDR3 sequence is CASSLFGSGNTIYF. The CDR3, as DNA: TGCGCCAGCAGCTTGTTCGGCTCTGGAAACACCATATATTTT.

The chain links TRBV29-1 to TRBJ2-7; possible D gene TRBD1, 6 bases. The CDR3 length is 11 residues. Germline CDR1 reads SQVTM; CDR2 reads ANQGSEA. With 4 bases removed from V and 2 bases from J, the gap between germline ends came to 6 bases. The CDR3, as DNA: TGCAGCGTTGGGACAGCCTACGAGCAGTACTTC. This translates into CSVGTAYEQYF.

The V gene is TRBV9, the J gene TRBJ2-7; no clear D gene. V was cut by 2 bases and J by 2 bases, with 11 bases left in between. Germline CDR1 SGDLS, CDR2 YYNGEE. This CDR3 is 14 amino acids long. The CDR3 is CASSVGSSTYEQYF. For the CDR3, the DNA is TGTGCCAGCAGCGTCGGTAGTTCGACCTACGAGCAGTACTTC.

J is TRBJ2-3 and V is TRBV7-9, with D maybe TRBD1 (5 bases). Per germline, CDR1 SEHNR and CDR2 FQNEAQ (reference sequence). The CDR3 loop spans 14 amino acids. Trimming stripped 5 bases from V and 4 bases from J, with 13 bases between. CDR3 amino acids: CASSTTPGPDTQYF. In DNA, the CDR3 is TGTGCCAGCAGCACCACACCAGGGCCAGATACGCAGTATTTT. Complete variable domain (other parts from reference TRBV7-9 and TRBJ2-3): DTGVSQNPRHKITKRGQNVTFRCDPISEHNRLYWYRQTLGQGPEFLTYFQNEAQLEKSRLLSDRFSAERPKGSFSTLEIQRTEQGDSAMYLCASSTTPGPDTQYFGPGTRLTVL.

V is TRBV29-1 and J is TRBJ1-2; perhaps TRBD1 as D (5 bases). The CDR3 has 12 residues. CDR1 and CDR2 from the germline V gene are SQVTM and ANQGSEA. V was pared by 8 bases and J by 5 bases, with 15 bases between. The CDR3: CSTTGPGYGYTF. In DNA form, the CDR3 reads TGCAGCACTACAGGCCCCGGATATGGCTACACCTTC.

This chain connects TRBV5-1 to TRBJ2-7; the match to TRBD2 covers 7 bases. This CDR3 is 14 amino acids long. The junction had 8 bases not matched to a gene; V was cut back by 4 bases and J by 4 bases. Germline V CDR1 and CDR2: SGHRS, YFSETQ. The chain's CDR3 is CASSILARAYEQYF. CDR3 in DNA: TGCGCCAGCAGCATACTAGCGCGGGCGTACGAGCAGTACTTC.